The 28 T cell receptor beta chains below all came from one sample that was sequenced in a study of CD8 T cells in ankylosing spondylitis (dated by TCRdb to the late 2010s). The library came from 5' RACE. The data were produced on an Illumina HiSeq 2500. Clones were called with MiXCR by TCRdb after fastp trimmed the public reads at Q25, and only in-frame beta chains were retained. Each CDR3 protein appears once, grouped with its most common genes and DNA. Within this sample are about 340,000 distinct CDR3 sequences, with 20% of them counted one time only. Clones ranked in the top ten supply about an eighth of the sample. Sequencing input: blood, either unsorted or a sorted T cell fraction (not recorded which). These receptors were taken from a male donor with ankylosing spondylitis or in good health (not recorded which).

This clonotype was picked up a small number of times. The genes are TRBV29-1 and TRBJ2-1, with D tentatively TRBD2 (8 bases). Germline V gives CDR1 SQVTM, CDR2 ANQGSEA. Trimming took off 0 bases at V and 4 bases at J, with 28 bases between the two ends. The CDR3 has 20 amino acids. The CDR3 loop reads CSVEDSQGEGLGFSYNEQFF. In DNA, the CDR3 is TGCAGCGTTGAAGATTCCCAGGGGGAGGGACTAGGGTTTTCGTACAATGAGCAGTTCTTC.

This clonotype appeared a few times. V gene TRBV27 combines with J gene TRBJ2-1; TRBD2 aligns across 9 bases. From germline, CDR1 is MNHEY and CDR2 SMNVEV (reference sequence). V shed 0 bases, J shed 9 bases, and the junction held 0 bases outside the gene matches. The CDR3 sequence is 13 residues long. CDR3 protein: CASSLSRGGEQFF. The CDR3 coding sequence is TGTGCCAGCAGTTTATCGCGGGGGGGTGAGCAGTTCTTC.

To note about this clonotype: No conserved phenylalanine or tryptophan ends this CDR3, so it is likely a read error. No DNA is shown, since the ends of the CDR3 on it are uncertain; the CDR3 is the one TCRdb lists. J is TRBJ2-3 and V is TRBV20-1; the D call TRBD2 from the table was never checked on the DNA. In germline, CDR1 is DFQATT, CDR2 SNEGSKA (reference sequence). The CDR3 length equals 11 residues, ends included. The CDR3 here is CSSTGSRRMTS.

This clonotype was found a few times. This chain uses TRBV27 with TRBJ2-7; D call uncertain. The CDR3 runs 13 residues. Germline lookup yields CDR1 MNHEY and CDR2 SMNVEV (reference sequence). V lost 2 bases and J 5 bases, leaving 10 bases between the germline ends. CDR3 sequence (DNA): TGTGCCAGCAGTTTACAGGTGGAGCACGAGCAGTACTTC. Translating it yields CASSLQVEHEQYF.

The chain has TRBV12-3 or TRBV12-4 and TRBJ1-5; D remains ambiguous. Trimming left V 3 bases short and J 6 bases short, with 12 bases between. The CDR3 contains 14 residues. The CDR3 here is CASSFAWGGQPQHF. CDR3 DNA: TGTGCCAGCAGTTTTGCCTGGGGAGGTCAGCCCCAGCATTTT.

The table lists this clonotype with many counts. The chain has TRBV12-3 or TRBV12-4 and TRBJ2-7; maybe TRBD1 (5 bases). The CDR3 covers 14 residues. V was trimmed by 6 bases and J by 0 bases, leaving 12 bases between them. This CDR3 is CASSSPDSSYEQYF. For the CDR3, the DNA is TGTGCCAGCAGCAGTCCAGACAGCTCCTACGAGCAGTACTTC.

The rearrangement links TRBV12-3 or TRBV12-4 to TRBJ2-7; no reliable D call. This CDR3 region has 13 residues. V was pared by 7 bases and J by 7 bases, with 17 bases between. Here the CDR3 reads CASTGTRACEQYF. In nucleotides, the CDR3 is TGTGCCAGCACCGGCACCCGGGCCTGTGAGCAGTACTTC.

This chain links TRBV5-6 with TRBJ1-2; the D is unclear. Germline assignment: CDR1 SGHDT and CDR2 YYEEEE. This CDR3 is 16 amino acids long. Trimming cost V 6 bases and J 4 bases, with 22 bases left between them. The CDR3, as DNA: TGTGCCAGCAACTCCGGCGCGGGCATTCCCATCTATGGCTACACCTTC. This sequence encodes CASNSGAGIPIYGYTF.

The V and J genes are TRBV7-9 and TRBJ2-1, with D maybe TRBD2 (6 bases). Trimming took 0 bases from V and 5 from J, leaving 11 bases between them. The CDR3 runs 15 residues. Germline CDR1 SEHNR, CDR2 FQNEAQ (reference sequence). The CDR3 DNA reads TGTGCCAGCAGCTTAGCTTCGGCTAGCGACAATGAGCAGTTCTTC. Amino acid sequence: CASSLASASDNEQFF.

The gene calls are TRBV7-8 and TRBJ2-1; 12 nucleotides align to TRBD2. Germline-derived CDR1 and CDR2 are SGHVS and FQNEAQ. The CDR3 sequence is 16 residues long. The J segment lost 3 bases and the V segment lost 5 bases, leaving 5 bases of the junction unmatched. DNA of the CDR3: TGTGCCAGCAGCAGCTGGACTAGCGGGGACTACAATGAGCAGTTCTTC. Protein sequence: CASSSWTSGDYNEQFF.

This clonotype was recorded at least ten times. This chain links TRBV12-3 or TRBV12-4 with TRBJ2-2, with D tentatively TRBD2 (5 bases). Trimming left V 7 bases short and J 4 bases short, with 22 bases between. CDR3 length equals 17 residues. In DNA, the CDR3 is TGTGCCAGCATCCCTAGCCCCCGTGAGTTGGTCACCGGGGAGCTGTTTTTT. It specifies CASIPSPRELVTGELFF.

J is TRBJ2-2 and V is TRBV7-9; 9 bases are shared with TRBD1. CDR1 and CDR2 from the germline V gene are SEHNR and FQNEAQ (reference sequence). V dropped 5 bases and J dropped 3; count of bases not matched to a gene: 4. The CDR3 consists of 15 residues. CDR3: CASSTTGGHTGELFF. CDR3 sequence (DNA): TGTGCCAGCAGCACAACAGGGGGCCACACCGGGGAGCTGTTTTTT.

The chain combines TRBV13 with TRBJ2-3; D is unresolved. The CDR3 has 17 residues. V dropped 3 bases and J dropped 0 bases, with 16 bases sitting between them. Germline V gene lookup returns CDR1 PRHDT and CDR2 FYEKMQ (reference sequence). The CDR3 here is CASSFSTRRPSTDTQYF. CDR3 coding DNA: TGTGCCAGCAGCTTTTCAACCAGAAGACCTAGCACAGATACGCAGTATTTT.

V usage is TRBV29-1 and J usage is TRBJ2-7; 8 nucleotides align to TRBD2. The CDR3 extends over 14 amino acids. Germline trimming cut 4 bases from V and 5 bases from J; bases unmatched to any gene: 10. Germline-derived CDR1 and CDR2 are SQVTM and ANQGSEA. CDR3 in amino acids: CSVVAGMKMDEQYF. In DNA, the CDR3 is TGCAGCGTTGTAGCGGGGATGAAGATGGACGAGCAGTACTTC.

The chain recombines TRBV5-1 with TRBJ2-1, with 8 bases matching TRBD1. Germline loops: CDR1 SGHRS, CDR2 YFSETQ. J was trimmed by 4 bases and V by 3 bases; bases with no gene match: 6. CDR3 size: 15 residues. This CDR3 reads CASSWTGNLYNEQFF. The CDR3 DNA is TGCGCCAGCAGCTGGACAGGGAACCTATACAATGAGCAGTTCTTC.

J is TRBJ2-5 and V is TRBV29-1; D is uncertain. The V end was cut by 4 bases, the J end by 5 bases, with 17 bases between. Germline V gene sequence: CDR1 SQVTM, CDR2 ANQGSEA. The CDR3 has 14 amino acids. The CDR3 reads CSVGDPYSGETQYF. CDR3 coding DNA: TGCAGCGTTGGGGATCCCTATTCTGGGGAGACCCAGTACTTC. The entire variable domain, with the rest obtained from reference TRBV29-1 and TRBJ2-5, is as follows: SAVISQKPSRDICQRGTSLTIQCQVDSQVTMMFWYRQQPGQSLTLIATANQGSEATYESGFVIDKFPISRPNLTFSTLTVSNMSPEDSSIYLCSVGDPYSGETQYFGPGTRLLVL.

This clonotype was recorded a few times. The V and J genes are TRBV10-3 and TRBJ2-3; TRBD1 is a possible D gene (7 bases). The CDR3 runs 13 residues. The germline V gene has CDR1 ENHRY and CDR2 SYGVKD. The V and J ends lost 7 bases and 4 bases respectively, with 12 bases between them. CDR3 amino acids: CAINDREADTQYF. CDR3 in DNA: TGTGCCATCAATGACAGGGAGGCAGATACGCAGTATTTT.

The chain has TRBV15 and TRBJ1-5; D possibly corresponds to TRBD1 (5 bases). V lost 3 bases and J 4 bases, leaving 13 bases between the germline ends. CDR1 and CDR2 (germline): LNHNV, YYDKDF (reference sequence). The CDR3 sequence is 15 residues long. As DNA, the CDR3 is TGTGCCACCAGCAGGGGTCCAGGGTCTAATCAGCCCCAGCATTTT. Its translation: CATSRGPGSNQPQHF.

This clonotype was counted only a few times. This chain's CDR3 is CAGSPTGLGTLAADTQYF. The CDR3 DNA reads as TGCGCCGGCTCGCCCACAGGCCTAGGGACACTCGCCGCAGATACGCAGTATTTT. The chain is built from TRBV5-1 and TRBJ2-3, with D possibly being TRBD1 (6 bases). The CDR3 loop spans 18 amino acids. The germline V gene has CDR1 SGHRS and CDR2 YFSETQ. V was shortened by 10 bases and J by 4 bases, with 31 bases between the two germline ends.

In this sample, this clonotype turned up a few times. CDR3 sequence: CASHDGVGSSSYNEQFF. CDR3 sequence (DNA): TGTGCCAGCCACGACGGTGTGGGGTCTAGCTCCTACAATGAGCAGTTCTTC. The chain is built from TRBV16 and TRBJ2-1; no definite D call. This CDR3 comprises 17 residues. Trimming took off 8 bases at V and 0 bases at J, with 20 bases between the two ends. CDR1 and CDR2 from the germline V gene are KGHSY and FQNENV.

Only a few counts were recorded for this clonotype. The rearrangement joins TRBV24-1 to TRBJ2-7; 7 bases agree with TRBD1. Germline V gives CDR1 KGHDR, CDR2 SFDVKD. V was clipped by 4 bases and J by 2 bases; unmatched bases: 4. The CDR3 contains 14 residues. In DNA form, the CDR3 reads TGTGCCACCAGTGACGGGACAGTACCCTACGAGCAGTACTTC. This codes for CATSDGTVPYEQYF.

The chain is built from TRBV20-1 and TRBJ2-1; D gene ambiguous. The V end was cut by 2 bases, the J end by 7 bases, with 12 bases between. CDR3 length: 13 amino acids. The germline gives CDR1 DFQATT, CDR2 SNEGSKA (reference sequence). The CDR3 DNA follows: TGCAGTGCTAGACCACCTGAAGTTAATGAGCAGTTCTTC. It yields the protein CSARPPEVNEQFF.

This clonotype was detected a few times. This rearrangement joins TRBV7-9 to TRBJ1-2, with a possible D match to TRBD1 (5 bases). The V gene's germline CDR1 is SEHNR and CDR2 FQNEAQ (reference sequence). V was cut by 7 bases and J by 7 bases, with 16 bases left in between. The CDR3 length is 13 residues. Here the CDR3 DNA reads TGTGCCAGCACCGAAGGGACTATTAGTGGCTACACCTTC. It codes for CASTEGTISGYTF. Complete variable domain (other parts from reference TRBV7-9 and TRBJ1-2): DTGVSQNPRHKITKRGQNVTFRCDPISEHNRLYWYRQTLGQGPEFLTYFQNEAQLEKSRLLSDRFSAERPKGSFSTLEIQRTEQGDSAMYLCASTEGTISGYTFGSGTRLTVV.

The rearrangement links TRBV4-1 to TRBJ2-1; TRBD2 matches 10 bases. Trimming took 6 bases from V and 7 from J; bases not matched to a gene: 3. CDR1 MGHRA and CDR2 YSYEKL come from the germline V gene. The CDR3 runs to 13 residues. CDR3 amino acids: CASRGLAMNEQFF. CDR3 nucleotides: TGCGCCAGCAGGGGACTAGCGATGAATGAGCAGTTCTTC.

The rearrangement links TRBV7-8 to TRBJ2-5; D gene ambiguous. This CDR3 contains 13 residues. The V end lost 5 bases, the J end lost 5 bases, and 12 bases lay between the germline ends. Germline-derived CDR1 and CDR2 are SGHVS and FQNEAQ. The DNA of the CDR3 is TGTGCCAGCAGCCCTTCGGTGGGGGAGACCCAGTACTTC. Its translation: CASSPSVGETQYF.

The chain couples TRBV12-3 or TRBV12-4 to TRBJ2-1; D is perhaps TRBD2 (7 bases). CDR3 length equals 17 residues. The V end lost 8 bases, the J end lost 6 bases, and 26 bases lay between the germline ends. CDR3 sequence: CASCPVGGALQGNEQFF. Here the CDR3 DNA reads TGTGCCAGCTGCCCCGTGGGGGGGGCCCTTCAGGGCAATGAGCAGTTCTTC.

The chain combines TRBV7-9 with TRBJ2-1; D is unresolved. V was trimmed by 5 bases and J by 15 bases, leaving 17 bases between them. The CDR3 has 12 residues. Germline CDR1 SEHNR, CDR2 FQNEAQ (reference sequence). CDR3 DNA sequence: TGTGCCAGCAGCCTAGAGGACCCTAGGCGGTTCTTC. Its protein is CASSLEDPRRFF.

Only a few counts were recorded for this clonotype. V and J are TRBV7-9 and TRBJ2-7; D is unclear. There are 14 residues in the CDR3. Per the germline V gene, CDR1 is SEHNR and CDR2 is FQNEAQ (reference sequence). Trimming pared 1 base from V and 0 bases from J, leaving 7 bases between. CDR3 bases: TGTGCCAGCAGCTTAGTCGGCAACTCCTACGAGCAGTACTTC. This encodes CASSLVGNSYEQYF.